The clone carrying this TCR beta chain was picked up many times. Treatment indicated: PENTA 11 planned treatment interruption arm or continuous ART arm. The sample originates from a study of HIV-infected children after antiretroviral therapy interruption. A 3' RACE protocol on RNA, with unique molecular identifiers, produced the TCR library. Each CDR3 protein gets one entry after TCRdb re-called the 3' RACE reads with MiXCR. The repertoire holds approximately 89,000 distinct CDR3 sequences, with 5.5% to 8.5% as singletons. This CDR3 comprises 14 residues. V shed 5 bases, J shed 6 bases, and the junction held 5 bases outside the gene matches.

The chain carries TRBV12-3 or TRBV12-4 and TRBJ2-2; 8 positions agree with TRBD2. The TCR originated in a pool of human donors with HIV. Sequencing was performed on CD45RA+ CD4+ T cells from PBMCs, pooled from several time points, taken from a donor given antiretroviral therapy, either interrupted or continuous. Subset defined: naive CD4+ CD45RA+ CD45RO- T cells. The CDR3 region has the DNA TGTGCCAGCAGTGCCCGCGGGGGGCCCGGGGAGCTGTTTTTT. It yields the protein CASSARGGPGELFF.